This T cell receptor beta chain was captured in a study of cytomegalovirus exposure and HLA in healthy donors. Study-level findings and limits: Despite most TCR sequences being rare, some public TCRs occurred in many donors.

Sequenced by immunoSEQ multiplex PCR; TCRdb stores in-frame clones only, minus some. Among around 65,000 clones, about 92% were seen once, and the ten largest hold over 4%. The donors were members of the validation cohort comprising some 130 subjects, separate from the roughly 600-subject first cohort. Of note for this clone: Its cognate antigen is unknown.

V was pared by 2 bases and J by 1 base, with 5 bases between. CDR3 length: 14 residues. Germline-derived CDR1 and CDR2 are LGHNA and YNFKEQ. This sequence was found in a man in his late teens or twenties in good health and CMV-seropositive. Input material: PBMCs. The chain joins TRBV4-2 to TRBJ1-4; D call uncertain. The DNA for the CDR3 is TGTGCCAGCAGCCAAACCGGAACTAATGAAAAACTGTTTTTT. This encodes CASSQTGTNEKLFF.